The 30 T cell receptor beta chains reported below all come from one sample, sequenced in a study of blood T cell repertoires in COVID-19. Repertoires were generated with immunoSEQ multiplex PCR, while TCRdb's copy carries only in-frame clones and drops some. The table records 150,000 to 200,000 clones, around 93% of them present only once. Sequencing was done on a sample of peripheral blood. These receptor sequences come from a man aged 25-45 years with COVID-19, enrolled during active disease.

This chain connects TRBV5-4 to TRBJ1-1; the match to TRBD1 covers 9 bases. Germline V lookup: CDR1 SGHNT, CDR2 YYREEE (reference sequence). The CDR3 is 15 residues long. The V gene end was trimmed by 4 bases and the J gene end by 4 bases; junction bases not matched to a gene: 8. The CDR3 nucleotides are TGTGCCAGCAGCCCGTCGACAGGGGGGCCCACTGAAGCTTTCTTT. Translated: CASSPSTGGPTEAFF.

The rearrangement links TRBV7-2 to TRBJ1-2; unclear D gene. The CDR3 contains 14 residues. V was clipped by 1 base and J by 1 base, with 7 bases between them. From germline, CDR1 is SGHTA and CDR2 FQGNSA. In nucleotides, the CDR3 is TGTGCCAGCAGCTTAGATTCCCTTAACTATGGCTACACCTTC. Encoded protein: CASSLDSLNYGYTF.

As to this clone: Germline and junction disagree at one end, which may indicate a read error. The chain has TRBV6-2 or TRBV6-3 and TRBJ2-5; the D is unclear. The germline V gene has CDR1 MNHEY and CDR2 SVGEGT. The CDR3 runs to 11 residues. The CDR3 DNA sequence: TGTGCCAGCAGTTACCAGGAGACCCAGTACTTC. Translating gives CASSYQETQYF.

V gene TRBV7-2 combines with J gene TRBJ1-6, with D hard to call. This CDR3 contains 12 residues. Trimming took 0 bases from V and 10 from J, leaving 4 bases between them. CDR1 is SGHTA, CDR2 FQGNSA, per germline. CDR3 protein: CASSLARSPLHF. CDR3 nucleotide sequence: TGTGCCAGCAGCTTAGCGAGATCACCCCTCCACTTT.

The rearrangement uses TRBV27 and TRBJ2-1, with D possibly matching TRBD1 (6 bases). The V and J ends lost 0 bases and 13 bases respectively, with 16 bases between them. Germline CDR1 and CDR2: MNHEY and SMNVEV (reference sequence). CDR3 length: 14 residues. The CDR3 spells CASSLSDSTGPQFF. CDR3 DNA: TGTGCCAGCAGTTTATCGGACAGTACGGGACCTCAGTTCTTC.

This chain uses TRBV18 with TRBJ1-2; 10 bases map to TRBD1. The J segment lost 8 bases and the V segment lost 3 bases, leaving 9 bases of the junction unmatched. The germline V gene encodes CDR1 KGHSH and CDR2 LQKENI. The CDR3 runs to 15 residues. The CDR3 region is CASSPETGGARGYTF. The CDR3 coding sequence is TGTGCCAGCTCACCGGAGACAGGGGGCGCGAGGGGCTACACCTTC.

The chain joins TRBV6-6 to TRBJ2-5; possible D gene TRBD2, 6 bases. This CDR3 is 16 amino acids long. V lost 0 bases and J lost 1, with 12 bases in between. CDR1 MNHNY and CDR2 SVGAGI come from the germline V gene (reference sequence). CDR3 sequence reads: CASSYSRGTGQETQYF. In nucleotides, the CDR3 is TGTGCCAGCAGTTACTCGCGTGGGACTGGCCAAGAGACCCAGTACTTC.

The CDR3 region has the DNA TGTGCCAGCGCTCCCTCCCCAGGACAGGGGAGTGTGTCACGTTGTTACTTC. Its translation: CASAPSPGQGSVSRCYF. This chain connects TRBV11-2 to TRBJ2-7, with 9 bases aligning to TRBD1. CDR1 is SGHAT and CDR2 is FQNNGV in the germline V gene. V was pared by 8 bases and J by 13 bases, with 27 bases of the junction left unmatched. The CDR3 totals 17 residues.

This chain uses TRBV24-1 with TRBJ1-2; unclear D gene. Between the trimmed V and J ends, which lost 3 bases and 8 bases, there was a span of 6 bases. The CDR3 is made up of 11 amino acids. Germline V gives CDR1 KGHDR, CDR2 SFDVKD. The CDR3 nucleotides read TGTGCCACCAGTGATCCCGTCGGCTACACCTTC. It codes for CATSDPVGYTF.

The rearrangement joins TRBV28 to TRBJ1-1; 8 nucleotides line up with TRBD1. Trimming took 6 bases from V and 0 from J; bases not matched to a gene: 3. CDR1 is MDHEN and CDR2 is SYDVKM in the germline V gene. The CDR3 has 14 residues. As DNA, the CDR3 is TGTGCCAGCAGCTGGGACAGGATGAACACTGAAGCTTTCTTT. Its translation: CASSWDRMNTEAFF.

The CDR3 coding sequence is TGTGCCAGCAGCCAAGGGCCCAGCCAGGGTGGGAGGGCCATTAACTACAATGAGCAGTTCTTC. As protein: CASSQGPSQGGRAINYNEQFF. The chain combines TRBV14 with TRBJ2-1, with TRBD2 matching 7 bases. CDR3 length: 21 residues. Germline-derived CDR1 and CDR2 are SGHDN and FVKESK. V shed 1 base and J 3 bases; nucleotides not matched to a gene: 21. The full variable domain, rest sourced from reference TRBV14 and TRBJ2-1, is EAGVTQFPSHSVIEKGQTVTLRCDPISGHDNLYWYRRVMGKEIKFLLHFVKESKQDESGMPNNRFLAERTGGTYSTLKVQPAELEDSGVYFCASSQGPSQGGRAINYNEQFFGPGTRLTVL.

CDR3: CASSYGSGADTQYF. The DNA of the CDR3 is TGTGCCAGCAGCTACGGGAGTGGGGCAGATACGCAGTATTTT. The J gene is TRBJ2-3, the V gene TRBV4-2; D is perhaps TRBD2 (6 bases). The CDR3 is 14 amino acids. CDR1 LGHNA and CDR2 YNFKEQ come from the germline V gene. V dropped 5 bases and J dropped 4 bases, with 13 bases sitting between them.

The chain employs TRBV28 and TRBJ2-1, with TRBD2 matching 8 bases. This CDR3 region has 14 residues. V was clipped by 5 bases and J by 15 bases; unmatched bases: 15. Looked up from germline, CDR1 is MDHEN and CDR2 is SYDVKM. CDR3 region: CASSPSGIAGNRFF. DNA of the CDR3: TGTGCCAGCAGTCCCTCCGGAATAGCGGGAAATCGGTTCTTC.

This chain connects TRBV18 to TRBJ2-5, with D perhaps matching TRBD2 (5 bases). Germline V gives CDR1 KGHSH, CDR2 LQKENI. The V and J ends lost 2 bases and 5 bases respectively, with 6 bases between them. The CDR3 is made up of 12 amino acids. Here the CDR3 DNA reads TGTGCCAGCTCACCAAGGAGGGAGACCCAGTACTTC. Amino acid sequence: CASSPRRETQYF.

This clone has only one observation. V usage is TRBV6-5 and J usage is TRBJ2-2, with a tentative D call TRBD1 (5 bases). CDR3 size: 15 residues. Germline V gene sequence: CDR1 MNHEY, CDR2 SVGAGI. With 3 bases removed from V and 0 bases from J, the gap between germline ends came to 8 bases. CDR3 sequence reads: CASSYQDTNTGELFF. The DNA of the CDR3 is TGTGCCAGCAGTTATCAGGACACGAACACCGGGGAGCTGTTTTTT.

The chain links TRBV6-2 or TRBV6-3 to TRBJ1-6, with D unresolved. Germline CDR1 reads MNHEY; CDR2 reads SVGEGT. The CDR3 runs to 14 residues. With 3 bases removed from V and 7 bases from J, the gap between germline ends came to 10 bases. The CDR3 sequence: CASSYTGLNSPLHF. The CDR3, as DNA: TGTGCCAGCAGTTATACTGGACTGAATTCACCCCTCCACTTT.

This chain joins TRBV6-5 and TRBJ2-7; the D gene is possibly TRBD2 (6 bases). Per the germline V gene, CDR1 is MNHEY and CDR2 is SVGAGI. Trimming cost V 5 bases and J 2 bases, with 13 bases left between them. There are 14 residues in the CDR3. The CDR3 DNA reads as TGTGCCAGCAGTCAACCCTGGGGGGCCTACGAGCAGTACTTC. Protein: CASSQPWGAYEQYF.

The J gene is TRBJ1-4, the V gene TRBV10-1; TRBD1 is a possible D gene (6 bases). The CDR3 loop spans 14 amino acids. The V gene lost 3 bases and the J gene lost 10 bases, with 15 bases spanning the gap. Germline values: CDR1 WNHNN, CDR2 SYGVQD (reference sequence). DNA of the CDR3: TGCGCCAGCAGTGATTTGAGGGGGAGCGGAAAACTGTTTTTT. This gives the protein CASSDLRGSGKLFF.

The CDR3 DNA sequence: TGTGCCAGCAGTGTTCGGGACAGGGCAAACACTGAAGCTTTCTTT. Translated, it gives CASSVRDRANTEAFF. The V and J genes are TRBV2 and TRBJ1-1; 9 bases map to TRBD1. The CDR3 contains 15 residues. V was clipped by 4 bases and J by 2 bases; unmatched bases: 5. Germline V lookup: CDR1 SNHLY, CDR2 FYNNEI.

This clone was recorded a few times. V usage is TRBV10-3 and J usage is TRBJ2-1, with 8 positions matching TRBD2. The germline V gene has CDR1 ENHRY and CDR2 SYGVKD. This CDR3 comprises 13 residues. Trimming took 3 bases from V and 7 from J; bases not matched to a gene: 2. The CDR3 DNA reads TGTGCCATCAGTGATCGGGGGGGGAATGAGCAGTTCTTC. It is translated as CAISDRGGNEQFF.

The chain recombines TRBV2 with TRBJ2-2; 7 bases are a match to TRBD1. The CDR3 runs to 16 residues. V lost 2 bases and J lost 4; bases outside the gene matches: 7. CDR1 and CDR2 (germline): SNHLY, FYNNEI. The CDR3 region is CASSEWQGVSTGELFF. The CDR3 DNA follows: TGTGCCAGCAGTGAATGGCAGGGGGTTTCCACCGGGGAGCTGTTTTTT.

This clone has a single count. V and J are TRBV9 and TRBJ1-1; D is possibly TRBD1 (5 bases). Trimming stripped 3 bases from V and 1 base from J, with 19 bases between. This CDR3 is 17 amino acids long. CDR1 SGDLS and CDR2 YYNGEE come from the germline V gene. CDR3 sequence reads: CASSGREGSVRNTEAFF. The CDR3 nucleotides are TGTGCCAGCAGCGGGAGGGAGGGGAGTGTGCGGAACACTGAAGCTTTCTTT.

This rearrangement joins TRBV10-3 to TRBJ2-1; the match to TRBD2 covers 11 bases. After removal of 6 bases from V and 5 bases from J, the junction contained 15 bases not matched to a gene. The CDR3 extends over 18 amino acids. Per germline, CDR1 ENHRY and CDR2 SYGVKD. The CDR3 bases are TGTGCCATCAGGAGCAGGGTGGTTGTACTAGCGGGAGACAATGAGCAGTTCTTC. Translation: CAIRSRVVVLAGDNEQFF.

This sequence joins TRBV27 and TRBJ1-3; the match to TRBD1 covers 8 bases. V was clipped by 4 bases and J by 15 bases; unmatched bases: 8. Germline V gene data show CDR1 as MNHEY and CDR2 as SMNVEV (reference sequence). The CDR3 extends over 12 amino acids. The CDR3 sequence is CASSSSGGAEYF. The CDR3 DNA reads TGTGCCAGCAGTTCTTCAGGGGGCGCGGAATATTTT.

The chain carries TRBV30 and TRBJ2-1, with 9 bases that match TRBD2. Germline CDR1 is GTSNPN and CDR2 is SVGIG (reference sequence). The CDR3 has 17 amino acids. V trimming: 0 bases; J trimming: 4 bases; junction bases outside the gene matches: 10. The CDR3 sequence: CAWSVWRGGSEYNEQFF. The CDR3 coding sequence is TGTGCCTGGAGTGTATGGCGGGGGGGGTCGGAGTACAATGAGCAGTTCTTC. Full variable domain (rest looked up from reference TRBV30 and TRBJ2-1): SQTIHQWPATLVQPVGSPLSLECTVEGTSNPNLYWYRQAAGRGLQLLFYSVGIGQISSEVPQNLSASRPQDRQFILSSKKLLLSDSGFYLCAWSVWRGGSEYNEQFFGPGTRLTVL.

The rearrangement uses TRBV10-3 and TRBJ2-1, with D tentatively TRBD2 (7 bases). Germline V gene data show CDR1 as ENHRY and CDR2 as SYGVKD. The CDR3 is 15 residues long. V lost 2 bases and J lost 7, with 15 bases in between. The CDR3 sequence is CAISEVRGGQNEQFF. The CDR3 DNA is TGTGCCATCAGTGAGGTGAGGGGGGGCCAAAATGAGCAGTTCTTC.

J is TRBJ1-1 and V is TRBV3-1 (or the pseudogene TRBV3-2), with no clear D. Germline V lookup: CDR1 LGHDT, CDR2 YNNKEL (reference sequence). The CDR3 is made up of 14 amino acids. The V and J ends lost 3 bases and 4 bases respectively, with 12 bases between them. The CDR3 DNA reads TGTGCCAGCAGCCACTCCGGAGTTGGCACTGAAGCTTTCTTT. Amino acids: CASSHSGVGTEAFF.

This clone was recorded a few times. The chain is built from TRBV25-1 and TRBJ2-7; 7 positions match TRBD1. There are 14 residues in the CDR3. V trimming: 7 bases; J trimming: 3 bases; junction bases outside the gene matches: 9. Germline V gives CDR1 MGHDK, CDR2 SYGVNS. This CDR3 is CASKRTGPNYEQYF. The CDR3 bases are TGTGCCAGCAAAAGGACAGGCCCAAACTACGAGCAGTACTTC.

This chain connects TRBV2 to TRBJ2-2, with D perhaps matching TRBD2 (5 bases). CDR1 SNHLY and CDR2 FYNNEI come from the germline V gene. This CDR3 comprises 15 residues. Deletions cut 6 bases from V and 7 bases from J, with 18 bases between. CDR3 loop: CASRDLPPGIGELFF. CDR3 DNA: TGTGCCAGCAGAGACCTCCCCCCGGGGATCGGGGAGCTGTTTTTT.

The chain combines TRBV12-3 or TRBV12-4 with TRBJ1-1; D perhaps matches TRBD1 (6 bases). The CDR3 totals 13 residues. Trimming took 6 bases from V and 3 from J, leaving 11 bases between them. The CDR3 reads CASSHTGYTEAFF. The CDR3 DNA follows: TGTGCCAGCAGCCATACAGGGTACACTGAAGCTTTCTTT.